This entry lists 24 T cell receptor beta chains sequenced from one sample in a study of early T cells in non-severe SARS-CoV-2 infection. TCRdb re-derived calls from the 5' RACE reads in MiXCR, one entry per CDR3 protein. The table has 40,000 to 60,000 distinct CDR3 sequences, 6.2% seen once. Sequenced material: whole blood, taken at baseline. Receptors were obtained from an adult who was a healthcare worker with PCR-confirmed SARS-CoV-2 infection or an uninfected control (not recorded which).

This clonotype was recorded many times. The genes are TRBV5-1 and TRBJ2-1, with 10 bases lining up with TRBD2. The CDR3 sequence is 15 residues long. Trimming removed 4 bases from V and 6 bases from J; junction bases left unmatched: 7. CDR1 and CDR2 (germline): SGHRS, YFSETQ. The CDR3 nucleotides read TGCGCCAGCAGCCCCCAGACTAGCGGGCGCAATGAGCAGTTCTTC. It codes for CASSPQTSGRNEQFF.

In this sample, this clonotype turned up many times. The chain employs TRBV11-2 and TRBJ2-3; D uncertain. Germline assignment: CDR1 SGHAT and CDR2 FQNNGV. Between the trimmed V and J ends, which lost 6 bases and 6 bases, there was a span of 19 bases. CDR3 size: 15 residues. CDR3 in amino acids: CASRSSGPMGDTQYF. The CDR3 coding sequence is TGTGCCAGCAGATCATCCGGGCCTATGGGGGATACGCAGTATTTT.

This clonotype was observed a handful of times. The rearrangement uses TRBV10-2 and TRBJ2-4, with TRBD1 matching 7 bases. The CDR3 is made up of 16 amino acids. Per the germline V gene, CDR1 is WSHSY and CDR2 is SAAADI. V gave up 6 bases and J gave up 6 bases; unmatched junction bases: 14. In nucleotides, the CDR3 is TGCGCCAGCAGGACCGTGGCAGGGACAGATAGAAACATTCAGTACTTC. It encodes CASRTVAGTDRNIQYF.

This clonotype was observed many times. This chain links TRBV29-1 with TRBJ1-1; D may be TRBD1 (5 bases). The CDR3 has 12 amino acids. The V gene's germline CDR1 is SQVTM and CDR2 ANQGSEA. V was shortened by 7 bases and J by 1 base, with 10 bases between the two germline ends. CDR3 residues: CSGGPANTEAFF. CDR3 DNA: TGCAGCGGGGGACCGGCGAACACTGAAGCTTTCTTT. Together with reference TRBV29-1 and TRBJ1-1, the CDR3 gives the full variable domain: SAVISQKPSRDICQRGTSLTIQCQVDSQVTMMFWYRQQPGQSLTLIATANQGSEATYESGFVIDKFPISRPNLTFSTLTVSNMSPEDSSIYLCSGGPANTEAFFGQGTRLTVV.

This clonotype was seen a handful of times. The chain joins TRBV7-2 to TRBJ2-7, with D tentatively TRBD1 (6 bases). This CDR3 region has 14 residues. The germline CDR1 and CDR2 sequences are SGHTA and FQGNSA. Trimming removed 5 bases from V and 5 bases from J, with 16 bases in between. The CDR3: CASSGRTASHEQYF. The CDR3 nucleotides are TGTGCCAGCAGCGGTCGGACAGCGTCCCACGAGCAGTACTTC. Full variable domain (rest looked up from reference TRBV7-2 and TRBJ2-7): GAGVSQSPSNKVTEKGKDVELRCDPISGHTALYWYRQSLGQGLEFLIYFQGNSAPDKSGLPSDRFSAERTGGSVSTLTIQRTQQEDSAVYLCASSGRTASHEQYFGPGTRLTVT.

The chain joins TRBV5-1 to TRBJ2-7; tentatively, D is TRBD1 (5 bases). Germline CDR1 SGHRS, CDR2 YFSETQ. Trimming shortened V by 9 bases and J by 0 bases, and 16 bases separated the two germline ends. The CDR3 has 14 amino acids. CDR3 nucleotide sequence: TGCGCCACCATGACAGTCCCCGGCTCCTACGAGCAGTACTTC. This translates into CATMTVPGSYEQYF.

In this sample, this clonotype turned up many times. The chain has TRBV7-8 and TRBJ2-5, with TRBD1 matching over 10 bases. The CDR3 totals 17 residues. CDR1 and CDR2 from the germline V gene are SGHVS and FQNEAQ. V was clipped by 2 bases and J by 5 bases; unmatched bases: 11. The chain's CDR3 is CASSLTLNPGQGETQYF. The CDR3 coding sequence is TGTGCCAGCAGCTTAACCCTCAATCCGGGACAGGGGGAGACCCAGTACTTC. Using reference TRBV7-8 and TRBJ2-5 for the parts outside the CDR3, the full variable domain is GAGVSQSPRYKVAKRGQDVALRCDPISGHVSLFWYQQALGQGPEFLTYFQNEAQLDKSGLPSDRFFAERPEGSVSTLKIQRTQQEDSAVYLCASSLTLNPGQGETQYFGPGTRLLVL.

The sample holds many counts of this clonotype. The V gene is TRBV28, the J gene TRBJ2-1; possible D gene TRBD1, 6 bases. V lost 5 bases, J lost 1 base, and 12 bases lay in between. The CDR3 runs to 15 residues. Germline lookup yields CDR1 MDHEN and CDR2 SYDVKM. The CDR3 is CASSLRTVSYNEQFF. The CDR3 nucleotides read TGTGCCAGCAGTCTACGGACAGTGTCCTACAATGAGCAGTTCTTC.

This clonotype was recorded at least ten times. The rearrangement uses TRBV5-1 and TRBJ2-2, with D possibly matching TRBD1 (6 bases). CDR3 length equals 16 residues. V was cut by 5 bases and J by 4 bases, with 18 bases left in between. The germline V gene has CDR1 SGHRS and CDR2 YFSETQ. The CDR3 protein is CASSLKRGTVTGELFF. The CDR3 coding sequence is TGCGCCAGCAGTCTGAAAAGGGGGACGGTCACCGGGGAGCTGTTTTTT.

This clonotype has only a few counts. CDR3 protein: CASSATSGATDTQYF. CDR3 bases: TGTGCCAGCAGTGCGACTAGCGGAGCCACAGATACGCAGTATTTT. The chain links TRBV12-3 or TRBV12-4 to TRBJ2-3; 9 bases are a match to TRBD2. The V segment lost 5 bases and the J segment 2 bases; nucleotides outside the gene matches: 5. The CDR3 is made up of 15 amino acids.

This clonotype showed up many times. The rearrangement uses TRBV18 and TRBJ1-3; D is uncertain. The CDR3 spans 15 residues. The V end was cut by 0 bases, the J end by 1 base, with 7 bases between. CDR1 is KGHSH, CDR2 LQKENI, per germline. The CDR3 sequence: CASSPPLTSGNTIYF. The CDR3 nucleotides read TGTGCCAGCTCACCACCGTTGACATCTGGAAACACCATATATTTT.

This chain links TRBV5-5 with TRBJ2-3; D is ambiguous. CDR1 is SGHKS and CDR2 is YYEKEE in the germline V gene (reference sequence). The CDR3 length is 17 residues. Trimming cost V 4 bases and J 1 base, with 19 bases left between them. CDR3 sequence reads: CASSPPTPQLRTDTQYF. The CDR3 DNA follows: TGTGCCAGCAGCCCACCGACCCCGCAGCTACGCACAGATACGCAGTATTTT.

This clonotype was recorded many times. The chain recombines TRBV19 with TRBJ2-1; TRBD1 might be the D (6 bases). CDR1 and CDR2 from the germline V gene are LNHDA and SQIVND (reference sequence). Trimming took 6 bases from V and 3 from J, leaving 12 bases between them. The length of the CDR3 is 14 residues. The CDR3 DNA reads TGTGCCAGTAGCCAGGGGCGGGTCTACAATGAGCAGTTCTTC. Translated, it gives CASSQGRVYNEQFF.

The gene calls are TRBV5-4 and TRBJ2-7; 7 nucleotides line up with TRBD1. Per the germline V gene, CDR1 is SGHNT and CDR2 is YYREEE (reference sequence). V lost 2 bases to trimming and J lost 3 bases; unmatched junction nucleotides: 5. CDR3 size: 14 residues. CDR3 nucleotides: TGTGCCAGCAGCTTAGAGGGGGCGGGCTACGAGCAGTACTTC. The encoded protein is CASSLEGAGYEQYF.

This clonotype was seen at least ten times. The chain carries TRBV21-1 and TRBJ2-7; TRBD1, the table's D call, lacks a check against the DNA. TRBV21-1 is a recognized pseudogene. The CDR3 runs to 16 residues. This CDR3 is CASSKPPSRVAYEQYF. The CDR3 nucleotides are TGTGCCAGCAGCAAACCACCGAGCAGGGTAGCCTACGAGCAGTACTTC.

In its sample, this clonotype was seen a few times. This chain uses TRBV6-5 with TRBJ2-1; TRBD1 might be the D (7 bases). Germline values: CDR1 MNHEY, CDR2 SVGAGI. V was shortened by 5 bases and J by 1 base, with 9 bases between the two germline ends. This CDR3 spans 14 amino acids. CDR3 sequence: CASSPGGSYNEQFF. CDR3 sequence (DNA): TGTGCCAGCAGTCCAGGGGGGTCCTACAATGAGCAGTTCTTC.

The rearrangement uses TRBV5-1 and TRBJ2-1; 8 bases are a match to TRBD2. V dropped 0 bases and J dropped 9; count of bases not matched to a gene: 5. The CDR3 contains 14 residues. Germline V gives CDR1 SGHRS, CDR2 YFSETQ. As DNA, the CDR3 is TGCGCCAGCAGCTTGGCGCGGGAGGATGGTGAGCAGTTCTTC. It yields the protein CASSLAREDGEQFF.

This clonotype was counted many times. V and J are TRBV28 and TRBJ2-7; D gene unclear. The germline V and J ends were trimmed by 6 bases and 6 bases, with 6 bases remaining between them. Germline V gene sequence: CDR1 MDHEN, CDR2 SYDVKM. CDR3 length: 10 amino acids. The CDR3 loop is CASSGREQYF. In nucleotides, the CDR3 is TGTGCCAGCAGCGGGCGCGAGCAGTACTTC. The full variable domain, rest sourced from reference TRBV28 and TRBJ2-7, is DVKVTQSSRYLVKRTGEKVFLECVQDMDHENMFWYRQDPGLGLRLIYFSYDVKMKEKGDIPEGYSVSREKKERFSLILESASTNQTSMYLCASSGREQYFGPGTRLTVT.

The chain carries TRBV3-1 and TRBJ2-3; D is unclear. Germline V gene data show CDR1 as LGHDT and CDR2 as YNNKEL (reference sequence). Trimming removed 2 bases from V and 9 bases from J, with 15 bases in between. This CDR3 spans 14 amino acids. CDR3 loop: CASSQSPGTQTQYF. The CDR3 DNA is TGTGCCAGCAGCCAAAGTCCCGGCACGCAGACGCAGTATTTT.

The sample holds a few counts of this clonotype. The chain joins TRBV12-3 or TRBV12-4 to TRBJ2-6; unclear D gene. V lost 3 bases, J lost 2 bases, and 11 bases lay in between. The CDR3 extends over 16 amino acids. The DNA for the CDR3 is TGTGCCAGCAGTTTGAGAGTGGGCACTGGGGCCAACGTCCTGACTTTC. Translation: CASSLRVGTGANVLTF.

This clonotype was seen at least ten times. The chain has TRBV5-4 and TRBJ2-3; D call uncertain. The V gene lost 0 bases and the J gene lost 2 bases, with 10 bases spanning the gap. CDR3 length: 15 residues. CDR1 and CDR2 from the germline V gene are SGHNT and YYREEE (reference sequence). The CDR3 nucleotides read TGTGCCAGCAGCTTGGGTGGACCCTCCACAGATACGCAGTATTTT. This translates into CASSLGGPSTDTQYF.

The rearrangement links TRBV3-1 to TRBJ2-1; tentatively, D is TRBD2 (6 bases). V shed 0 bases and J shed 4 bases, with 13 bases lying between them. The CDR3 consists of 16 residues. In germline, CDR1 is LGHDT, CDR2 YNNKEL (reference sequence). The CDR3 protein is CASSQDPGSKYNEQFF. In DNA form, the CDR3 reads TGTGCCAGCAGCCAAGATCCCGGGAGTAAGTACAATGAGCAGTTCTTC.

This clonotype was recorded at least ten times. V is TRBV27 and J is TRBJ2-3; perhaps TRBD1 as D (6 bases). Trimming shortened V by 6 bases and J by 0 bases, and 16 bases separated the two germline ends. This CDR3 spans 16 amino acids. The germline CDR1 and CDR2 sequences are MNHEY and SMNVEV (reference sequence). The CDR3 here is CASSPTGTRSTDTQYF. The CDR3 coding sequence is TGTGCCAGCAGCCCAACCGGGACACGTAGCACAGATACGCAGTATTTT.

The chain carries TRBV28 and TRBJ1-1; possibly TRBD1 for D (5 bases). This CDR3 contains 14 residues. Per germline, CDR1 MDHEN and CDR2 SYDVKM. Trimming pared 7 bases from V and 3 bases from J, leaving 15 bases between. The CDR3 region has the DNA TGTGCCAGCACCCCGGGGGGGGTGCACACTGAAGCTTTCTTT. Amino acid sequence: CASTPGGVHTEAFF.